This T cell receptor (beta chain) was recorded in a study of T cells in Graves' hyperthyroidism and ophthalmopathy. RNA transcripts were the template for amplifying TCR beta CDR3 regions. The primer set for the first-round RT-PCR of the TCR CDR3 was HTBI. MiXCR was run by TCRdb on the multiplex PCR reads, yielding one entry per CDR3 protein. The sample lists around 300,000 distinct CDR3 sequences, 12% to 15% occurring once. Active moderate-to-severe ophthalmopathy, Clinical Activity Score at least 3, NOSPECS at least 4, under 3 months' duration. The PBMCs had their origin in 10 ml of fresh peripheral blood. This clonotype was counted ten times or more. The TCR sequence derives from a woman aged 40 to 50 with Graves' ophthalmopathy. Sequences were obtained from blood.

CDR3 sequence: CAWSATRVNTEAFF. CDR3 coding DNA: TGTGCCTGGAGCGCCACGCGAGTGAACACTGAAGCTTTCTTT. The chain links TRBV30 to TRBJ1-1; no definite D call. Trimming left V 3 bases short and J 0 bases short, with 11 bases between. Looked up from germline, CDR1 is GTSNPN and CDR2 is SVGIG (reference sequence). This CDR3 comprises 14 residues.